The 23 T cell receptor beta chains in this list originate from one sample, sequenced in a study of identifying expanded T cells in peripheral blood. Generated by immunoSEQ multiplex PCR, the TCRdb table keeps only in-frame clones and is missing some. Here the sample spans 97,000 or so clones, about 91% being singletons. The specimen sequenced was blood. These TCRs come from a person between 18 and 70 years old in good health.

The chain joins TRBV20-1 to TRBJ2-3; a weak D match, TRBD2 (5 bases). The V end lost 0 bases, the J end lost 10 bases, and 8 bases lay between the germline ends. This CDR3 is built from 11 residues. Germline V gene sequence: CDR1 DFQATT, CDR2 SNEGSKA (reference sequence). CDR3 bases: TGCAGTGCTAGAGATGCCGGGGCGCAGTATTTT. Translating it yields CSARDAGAQYF.

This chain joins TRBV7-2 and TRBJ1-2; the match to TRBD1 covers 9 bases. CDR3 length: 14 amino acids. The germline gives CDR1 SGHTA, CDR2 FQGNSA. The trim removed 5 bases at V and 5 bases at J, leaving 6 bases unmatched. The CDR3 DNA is TGTGCCAGCAGCCGGACAGGGGATCGATATGGCTACACCTTC. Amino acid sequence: CASSRTGDRYGYTF.

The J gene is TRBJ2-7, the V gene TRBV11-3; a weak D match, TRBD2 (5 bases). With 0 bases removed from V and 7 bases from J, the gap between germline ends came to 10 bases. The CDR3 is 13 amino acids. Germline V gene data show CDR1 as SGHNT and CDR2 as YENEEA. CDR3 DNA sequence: TGTGCCAGCAGCTTAGAAGCGGCCGCTGAGCAGTACTTC. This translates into CASSLEAAAEQYF.

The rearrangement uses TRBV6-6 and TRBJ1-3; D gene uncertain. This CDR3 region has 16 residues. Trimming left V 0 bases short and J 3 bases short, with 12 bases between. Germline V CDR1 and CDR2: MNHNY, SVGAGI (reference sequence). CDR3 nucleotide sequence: TGTGCCAGCAGTTACTCGGGAGAAATTCATGGAAACACCATATATTTT. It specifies CASSYSGEIHGNTIYF.

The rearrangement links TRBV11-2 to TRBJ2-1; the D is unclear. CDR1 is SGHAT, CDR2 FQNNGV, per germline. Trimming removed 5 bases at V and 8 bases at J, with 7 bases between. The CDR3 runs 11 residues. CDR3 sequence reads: CASSPEDEQFF. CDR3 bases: TGTGCCAGCAGCCCTGAGGATGAGCAGTTCTTC.

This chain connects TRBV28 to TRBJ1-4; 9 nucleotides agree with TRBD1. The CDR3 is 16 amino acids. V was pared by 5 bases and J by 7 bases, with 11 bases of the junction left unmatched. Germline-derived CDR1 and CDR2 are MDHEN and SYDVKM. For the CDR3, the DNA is TGTGCCAGCAGTCGAAACACAGGGGGCCTATTTGAAAAACTGTTTTTT. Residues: CASSRNTGGLFEKLFF.

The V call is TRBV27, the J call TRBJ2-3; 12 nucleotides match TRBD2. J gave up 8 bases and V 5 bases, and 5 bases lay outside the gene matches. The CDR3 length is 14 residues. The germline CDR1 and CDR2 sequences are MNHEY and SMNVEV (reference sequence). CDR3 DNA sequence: TGTGCCAGCAGTGCGGGACTAGCGGGCGGTACGCAGTATTTT. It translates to CASSAGLAGGTQYF.

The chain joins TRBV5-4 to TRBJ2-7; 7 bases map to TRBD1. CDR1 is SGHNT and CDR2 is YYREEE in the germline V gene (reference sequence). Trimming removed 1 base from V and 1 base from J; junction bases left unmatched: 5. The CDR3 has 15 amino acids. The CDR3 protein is CASSLRQGRSYEQYF. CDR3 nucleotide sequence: TGTGCCAGCAGCTTGAGACAGGGAAGGTCCTACGAGCAGTACTTC.

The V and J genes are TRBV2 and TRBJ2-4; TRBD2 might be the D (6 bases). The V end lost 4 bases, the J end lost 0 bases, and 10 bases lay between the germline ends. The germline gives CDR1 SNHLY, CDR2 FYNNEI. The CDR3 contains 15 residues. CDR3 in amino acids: CASSGRGLAKNIQYF. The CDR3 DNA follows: TGTGCCAGCAGTGGGAGGGGACTAGCCAAAAACATTCAGTACTTC.

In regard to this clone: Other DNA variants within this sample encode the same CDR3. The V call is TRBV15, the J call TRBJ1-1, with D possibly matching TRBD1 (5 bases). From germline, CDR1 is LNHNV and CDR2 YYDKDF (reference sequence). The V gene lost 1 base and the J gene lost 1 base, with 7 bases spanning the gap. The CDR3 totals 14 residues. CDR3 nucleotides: TGTGCCACCAGCAGAGGGGGCCCGAACACTGAAGCTTTCTTT. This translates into CATSRGGPNTEAFF. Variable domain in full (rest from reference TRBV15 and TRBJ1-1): DAMVIQNPRYQVTQFGKPVTLSCSQTLNHNVMYWYQQKSSQAPKLLFHYYDKDFNNEADTPDNFQSRRPNTSFCFLDIRSPGLGDTAMYLCATSRGGPNTEAFFGQGTRLTVV.

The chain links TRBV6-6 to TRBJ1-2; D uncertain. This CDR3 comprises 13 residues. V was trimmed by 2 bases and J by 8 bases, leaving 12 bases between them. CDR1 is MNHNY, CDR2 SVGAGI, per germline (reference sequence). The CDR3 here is CASSYMAAGGYTF. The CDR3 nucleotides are TGTGCCAGCAGTTACATGGCTGCTGGGGGCTACACCTTC.

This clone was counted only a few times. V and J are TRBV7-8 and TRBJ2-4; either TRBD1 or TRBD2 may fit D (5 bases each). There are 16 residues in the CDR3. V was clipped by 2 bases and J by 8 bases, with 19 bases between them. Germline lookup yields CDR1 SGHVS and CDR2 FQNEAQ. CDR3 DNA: TGTGCCAGCAGCTTAAACCCCGGGACGTCGGCCCACATTCAGTACTTC. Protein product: CASSLNPGTSAHIQYF.

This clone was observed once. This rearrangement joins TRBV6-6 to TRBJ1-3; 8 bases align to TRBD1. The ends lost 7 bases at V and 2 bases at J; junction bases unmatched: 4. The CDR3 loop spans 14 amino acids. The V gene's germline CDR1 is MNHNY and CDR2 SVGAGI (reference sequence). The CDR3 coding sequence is TGTGCCAGCACCAGGGGACAGGCTGGAAACACCATATATTTT. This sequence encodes CASTRGQAGNTIYF.

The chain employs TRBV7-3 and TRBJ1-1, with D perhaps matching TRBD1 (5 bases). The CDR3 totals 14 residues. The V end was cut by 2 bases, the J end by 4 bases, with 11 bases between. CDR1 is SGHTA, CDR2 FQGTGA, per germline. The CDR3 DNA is TGTGCCAGCAGCTTATCGTCAGGGAGCACTGAAGCTTTCTTT. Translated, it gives CASSLSSGSTEAFF.

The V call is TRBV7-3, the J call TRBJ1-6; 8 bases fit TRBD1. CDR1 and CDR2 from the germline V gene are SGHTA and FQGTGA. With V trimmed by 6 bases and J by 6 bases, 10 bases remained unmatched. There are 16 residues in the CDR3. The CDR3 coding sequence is TGTGCCAGCAGTCCCGGGACAGGTTTAAGTAATTCACCCCTCCACTTT. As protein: CASSPGTGLSNSPLHF.

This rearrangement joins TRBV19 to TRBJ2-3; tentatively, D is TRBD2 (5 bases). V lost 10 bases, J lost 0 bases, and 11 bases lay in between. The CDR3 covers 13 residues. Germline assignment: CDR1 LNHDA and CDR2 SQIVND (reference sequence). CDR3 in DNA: TGTGCCATAGAGGGTACTAGCACAGATACGCAGTATTTT. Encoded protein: CAIEGTSTDTQYF.

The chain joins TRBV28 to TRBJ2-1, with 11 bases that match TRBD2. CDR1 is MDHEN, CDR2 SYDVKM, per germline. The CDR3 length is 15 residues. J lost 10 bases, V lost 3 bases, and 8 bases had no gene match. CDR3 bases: TGTGCCAGCAGTTTTTGGGGACTAGCGGTGCCGGAGCAGTTCTTC. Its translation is CASSFWGLAVPEQFF.

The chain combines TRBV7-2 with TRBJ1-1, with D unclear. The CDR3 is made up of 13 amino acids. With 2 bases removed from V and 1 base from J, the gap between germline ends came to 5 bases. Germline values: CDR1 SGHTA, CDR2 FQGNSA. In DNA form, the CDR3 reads TGTGCCAGCAGCTTACTATCGAACACTGAAGCTTTCTTT. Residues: CASSLLSNTEAFF.

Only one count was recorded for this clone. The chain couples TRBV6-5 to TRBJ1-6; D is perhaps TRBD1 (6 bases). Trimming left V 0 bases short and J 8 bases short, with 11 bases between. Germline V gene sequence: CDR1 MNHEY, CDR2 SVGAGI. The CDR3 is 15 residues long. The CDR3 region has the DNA TGTGCCAGCAGTTACTCCCAGGGGCTCGATTCACCCCTCCACTTT. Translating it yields CASSYSQGLDSPLHF.

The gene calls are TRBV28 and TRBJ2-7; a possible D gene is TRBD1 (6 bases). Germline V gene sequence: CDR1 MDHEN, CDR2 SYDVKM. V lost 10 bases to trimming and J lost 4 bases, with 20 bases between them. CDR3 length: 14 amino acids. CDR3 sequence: CATTPGQGWYEQYF. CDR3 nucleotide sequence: TGTGCCACTACCCCTGGGCAGGGGTGGTACGAGCAGTACTTC. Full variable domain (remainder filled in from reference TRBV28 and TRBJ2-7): DVKVTQSSRYLVKRTGEKVFLECVQDMDHENMFWYRQDPGLGLRLIYFSYDVKMKEKGDIPEGYSVSREKKERFSLILESASTNQTSMYLCATTPGQGWYEQYFGPGTRLTVT.

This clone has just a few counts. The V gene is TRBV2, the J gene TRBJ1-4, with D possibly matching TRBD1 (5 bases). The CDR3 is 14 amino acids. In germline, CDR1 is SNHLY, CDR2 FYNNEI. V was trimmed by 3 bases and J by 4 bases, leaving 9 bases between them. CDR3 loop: CASSDGTDNEKLFF. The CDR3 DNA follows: TGTGCCAGCAGTGACGGGACGGATAATGAAAAACTGTTTTTT.

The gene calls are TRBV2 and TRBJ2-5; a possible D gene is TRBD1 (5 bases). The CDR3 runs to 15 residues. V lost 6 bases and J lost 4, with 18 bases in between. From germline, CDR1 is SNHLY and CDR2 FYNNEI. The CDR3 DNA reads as TGTGCCAGCAGCGCCGATGGGGCCAATCGAGAGACCCAGTACTTC. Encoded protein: CASSADGANRETQYF.

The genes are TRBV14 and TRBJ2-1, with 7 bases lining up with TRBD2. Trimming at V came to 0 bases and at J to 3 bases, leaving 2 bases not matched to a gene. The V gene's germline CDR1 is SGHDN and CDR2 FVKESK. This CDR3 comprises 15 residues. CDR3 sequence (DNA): TGTGCCAGCAGCCAAGATGGCGGGGGCTACAATGAGCAGTTCTTC. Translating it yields CASSQDGGGYNEQFF.